The 2 T cell receptor beta chains in this list originate from one sample, sequenced in a study of graft-versus-host responses after intestinal transplantation. Here immunoSEQ multiplex PCR was the method, and the copy in TCRdb shows in-frame clones only, minus some. The profile shows 90,000 to 95,000 clones, roughly 90% of them singletons. These receptors have no identified antigens. The input for sequencing was unstimulated CD8+ T cells sorted from spleen or lymph node cells, taken before intestinal transplant. These receptors were collected from a human donor who received an intestinal transplant.

V usage is TRBV5-1 and J usage is TRBJ2-4; the match to TRBD1 covers 9 bases. The CDR3 is 16 amino acids. After removal of 4 bases from V and 4 bases from J, the junction contained 9 bases not matched to a gene. In germline, CDR1 is SGHRS, CDR2 YFSETQ. CDR3 nucleotides: TGCGCCAGCAGCCCGGGACAGGGAGGGGAAAAAAACATTCAGTACTTC. Translating gives CASSPGQGGEKNIQYF.

This clone was found once. The chain has TRBV27 and TRBJ2-7; D call uncertain. Germline V lookup: CDR1 MNHEY, CDR2 SMNVEV (reference sequence). CDR3 length equals 14 residues. With 3 bases removed from V and 2 bases from J, the gap between germline ends came to 11 bases. The CDR3 nucleotides are TGTGCCAGCAGTTTCTCCTTGGCCGCCTACGAGCAGTACTTC. As protein: CASSFSLAAYEQYF.